These T cell receptor beta chains were read from a single sample in a study of T cell responses to AZD1222 COVID-19 vaccine. TCRdb keeps only in-frame clones here, not all; method: immunoSEQ multiplex PCR. Of approximately 100,000 clones listed, approximately 90% are singletons. Sequencing used peripheral blood, obtained on day 0 of AZD1222 vaccination. The origin of the receptors is an adult in good health. CDR3s include the opening cysteine and the closing phenylalanine or tryptophan. D genes are given only for firm matches. Expanded clones get a size class; other rows say once, few or many, or leave the size out.

D gene: -
clone size: few
V gene: TRBV12-3/TRBV12-4
J gene: TRBJ1-1
CDR3 protein: CASSPDQGTEAFF
CDR3 DNA: TGTGCCAGCAGCCCCGACCAGGGGACTGAAGCTTTCTTT

D gene: -
clone size: -
V gene: TRBV4-1
J gene: TRBJ1-4
CDR3 protein: CASSQDRAGPYEKLFF
CDR3 DNA: TGCGCCAGCAGCCAAGATCGGGCAGGGCCTTATGAAAAACTGTTTTTT

D gene: TRBD1
clone size: -
V gene: TRBV13
J gene: TRBJ1-4
CDR3 protein: CASSVNRGTNEKLFF
CDR3 DNA: TGTGCCAGCAGCGTGAACAGGGGCACTAATGAAAAACTGTTTTTT

D gene: -
clone size: -
V gene: TRBV5-1
J gene: TRBJ2-5
CDR3 protein: CASSLSSRETQYF
CDR3 DNA: TGCGCCAGCAGCTTGTCGAGCCGAGAGACCCAGTACTTC

D gene: TRBD1
clone size: -
V gene: TRBV11-2
J gene: TRBJ1-1
CDR3 protein: CASSLARGPGGAFF
CDR3 DNA: TGTGCCAGCAGCTTAGCCAGGGGGCCCGGGGGAGCTTTCTTT

D gene: -
clone size: -
V gene: TRBV28
J gene: TRBJ2-2
CDR3 protein: CASRVPMGGGNTGELFF
CDR3 DNA: TGTGCCAGCAGGGTCCCGATGGGCGGGGGCAACACCGGGGAGCTGTTTTTT

D gene: -
clone size: -
V gene: TRBV3-1/TRBV3-2
J gene: TRBJ1-3
CDR3 protein: CASSQAGLSGNTIYF
CDR3 DNA: TGTGCCAGCAGCCAAGCCGGCCTCTCTGGAAACACCATATATTTT

D gene: TRBD1
clone size: -
V gene: TRBV3-1/TRBV3-2
J gene: TRBJ1-2
CDR3 protein: CASSHDRGRGYTF
CDR3 DNA: TGTGCCAGCAGCCATGACAGGGGACGCGGCTACACCTTC

D gene: -
clone size: -
V gene: TRBV7-3
J gene: TRBJ2-1
CDR3 protein: CASSPHHQGYEQFF
CDR3 DNA: TGTGCCAGCAGCCCCCATCATCAAGGCTATGAGCAGTTCTTC

D gene: -
clone size: -
V gene: TRBV19
J gene: TRBJ1-5
CDR3 protein: CATDYRDIPHSNQPQHF
CDR3 DNA: TGTGCCACCGACTACCGGGACATACCTCATAGCAATCAGCCCCAGCATTTT

D gene: TRBD1
clone size: -
V gene: TRBV9
J gene: TRBJ2-5
CDR3 protein: CASSPGQANKLKYF
CDR3 DNA: TGTGCCAGCAGCCCGGGACAGGCCAACAAATTGAAGTACTTC

D gene: -
clone size: -
V gene: TRBV3-1/TRBV3-2
J gene: TRBJ2-5
CDR3 protein: CASSHLGHQETQYF
CDR3 DNA: TGTGCCAGCAGCCATCTCGGCCACCAAGAGACCCAGTACTTC

D gene: -
clone size: -
V gene: TRBV7-2
J gene: TRBJ1-2
CDR3 protein: CASSYAAIYGYTF
CDR3 DNA: TGTGCCAGCAGTTACGCGGCTATCTATGGCTACACCTTC

D gene: -
clone size: -
V gene: TRBV28
J gene: TRBJ1-3
CDR3 protein: CASSGGHSVGNTIYF
CDR3 DNA: TGTGCCAGCAGTGGGGGACACTCGGTTGGAAACACCATATATTTT

D gene: -
clone size: once
V gene: TRBV7-9
J gene: TRBJ2-6
CDR3 protein: CASSFRGTISGANVLTF
CDR3 DNA: TGTGCCAGCAGCTTCAGGGGTACTATCTCTGGGGCCAACGTCCTGACTTTC

D gene: -
clone size: -
V gene: TRBV28
J gene: TRBJ2-3
CDR3 protein: CASSAPRGRSTDTQYF
CDR3 DNA: TGTGCCAGCAGTGCCCCCCGTGGCAGGAGCACAGATACGCAGTATTTT

D gene: -
clone size: -
V gene: TRBV27
J gene: TRBJ2-7
CDR3 protein: CASSLGLLYSYEQYF
CDR3 DNA: TGTGCCAGCAGTTTAGGCTTACTTTACTCCTACGAGCAGTACTTC

D gene: TRBD1
clone size: -
V gene: TRBV18
J gene: TRBJ1-6
CDR3 protein: CASSRNRDRDYNSPLHF
CDR3 DNA: TGTGCCAGCTCACGGAACCGGGACAGAGACTATAATTCACCCCTCCACTTT

D gene: TRBD1
clone size: -
V gene: TRBV28
J gene: TRBJ1-6
CDR3 protein: CASRRGTGGSPLHF
CDR3 DNA: TGTGCCAGCAGGCGCGGGACAGGGGGCTCACCCCTCCACTTT

D gene: -
clone size: -
V gene: TRBV19
J gene: TRBJ1-6
CDR3 protein: CASSTRERNSPLHF
CDR3 DNA: TGTGCCAGTAGTACCCGGGAGAGGAATTCACCCCTCCACTTT

D gene: -
clone size: -
V gene: TRBV4-3
J gene: TRBJ1-4
CDR3 protein: CASSQGRGGPRRSLDEKLFF
CDR3 DNA: TGCGCCAGCAGCCAAGGCCGAGGCGGGCCCAGAAGAAGCTTAGATGAAAAACTGTTTTTT

D gene: -
clone size: -
V gene: TRBV10-3
J gene: TRBJ1-4
CDR3 protein: CAISEAHGEKLFF
CDR3 DNA: TGTGCCATCAGTGAGGCTCATGGGGAAAAACTGTTTTTT

D gene: -
clone size: -
V gene: TRBV6-5
J gene: TRBJ1-1
CDR3 protein: CASGGRVTEAFF
CDR3 DNA: TGTGCCAGCGGAGGAAGGGTCACTGAAGCTTTCTTT

D gene: TRBD1
clone size: -
V gene: TRBV9
J gene: TRBJ2-5
CDR3 protein: CASSGTGGEETQYF
CDR3 DNA: TGTGCCAGCAGCGGGACAGGGGGGGAAGAGACCCAGTACTTC

D gene: -
clone size: -
V gene: TRBV6-2/TRBV6-3
J gene: TRBJ2-1
CDR3 protein: CASSYPRAGRRYNEQFF
CDR3 DNA: TGTGCCAGCAGTTACCCTAGGGCAGGGCGACGTTACAATGAGCAGTTCTTC

D gene: -
clone size: -
V gene: TRBV27
J gene: TRBJ2-7
CDR3 protein: CASSLSSGNPGYEQYF
CDR3 DNA: TGTGCCAGCAGTTTAAGTTCCGGCAACCCCGGCTACGAGCAGTACTTC

D gene: TRBD2
clone size: -
V gene: TRBV5-1
J gene: TRBJ2-5
CDR3 protein: CASSSRLAETQYF
CDR3 DNA: TGCGCCAGCAGCTCAAGACTAGCCGAGACCCAGTACTTC

D gene: TRBD1
clone size: once
V gene: TRBV7-8
J gene: TRBJ2-1
CDR3 protein: CASSPGQGTTNEQFF
CDR3 DNA: TGTGCCAGCAGCCCGGGACAGGGGACGACAAATGAGCAGTTCTTC

D gene: -
clone size: -
V gene: TRBV7-2
J gene: TRBJ2-7
CDR3 protein: CASSPPGKTYEQYF
CDR3 DNA: TGTGCCAGCAGCCCCCCGGGAAAGACCTACGAGCAGTACTTC

D gene: TRBD2
clone size: -
V gene: TRBV7-9
J gene: TRBJ2-7
CDR3 protein: CASTSLLAGGPYEQYF
CDR3 DNA: TGTGCCAGCACTAGCTTACTAGCGGGAGGGCCCTACGAGCAGTACTTC

D gene: -
clone size: -
V gene: TRBV6-5
J gene: TRBJ1-2
CDR3 protein: CASSPVGLYGYTF
CDR3 DNA: TGTGCCAGCAGCCCCGTGGGGCTCTATGGCTACACCTTC

D gene: -
clone size: -
V gene: TRBV3-1/TRBV3-2
J gene: TRBJ1-1
CDR3 protein: CASSHPGTEAFF
CDR3 DNA: TGTGCCAGCAGCCATCCCGGGACTGAAGCTTTCTTT

D gene: TRBD2
clone size: -
V gene: TRBV2
J gene: TRBJ2-3
CDR3 protein: CASHLAGGVDTQYF
CDR3 DNA: TGTGCCAGCCATCTAGCGGGGGGGGTGGATACGCAGTATTTT

D gene: -
clone size: once
V gene: TRBV7-2
J gene: TRBJ1-6
CDR3 protein: CASSRNRLSDSPLHF
CDR3 DNA: TGTGCCAGCTCTCGGAACCGACTGAGTGATTCACCCCTCCACTTT

D gene: -
clone size: -
V gene: TRBV3-1/TRBV3-2
J gene: TRBJ1-1
CDR3 protein: CASTSDSRDTEAFF
CDR3 DNA: TGTGCCAGCACCTCTGATTCCCGGGACACTGAAGCTTTCTTT

D gene: -
clone size: -
V gene: TRBV12-3/TRBV12-4
J gene: TRBJ2-5
CDR3 protein: CASSLARKETQYF
CDR3 DNA: TGTGCCAGCAGTTTGGCCAGAAAAGAGACCCAGTACTTC

D gene: -
clone size: once
V gene: TRBV28
J gene: TRBJ1-6
CDR3 protein: CASSHLSPLHF
CDR3 DNA: TGTGCCAGCAGTCATCTATCACCCCTCCACTTT

D gene: -
clone size: -
V gene: TRBV27
J gene: TRBJ1-5
CDR3 protein: CASSSRFGNQPQHF
CDR3 DNA: TGTGCCAGCAGTTCCCGCTTCGGCAATCAGCCCCAGCATTTT

D gene: TRBD1
clone size: once
V gene: TRBV5-4
J gene: TRBJ2-5
CDR3 protein: CASSTAQGSLETQYF
CDR3 DNA: TGTGCCAGCAGCACCGCACAGGGGAGTCTAGAGACCCAGTACTTC

D gene: TRBD2
clone size: -
V gene: TRBV6-5
J gene: TRBJ2-5
CDR3 protein: CASSPSGGQETQYF
CDR3 DNA: TGTGCCAGCAGTCCCAGCGGGGGACAAGAGACCCAGTACTTC

D gene: -
clone size: few
V gene: TRBV19
J gene: TRBJ2-7
CDR3 protein: CASRPTGTHEQYF
CDR3 DNA: TGTGCCAGTAGGCCCACAGGGACCCACGAGCAGTACTTC

D gene: -
clone size: -
V gene: TRBV4-1
J gene: TRBJ1-1
CDR3 protein: CASSHPGQPLNTEAFF
CDR3 DNA: TGCGCCAGCAGCCACCCGGGACAACCCCTGAACACTGAAGCTTTCTTT

D gene: TRBD1
clone size: -
V gene: TRBV27
J gene: TRBJ1-1
CDR3 protein: CASSFWGQGTNTEAFF
CDR3 DNA: TGTGCCAGCAGTTTTTGGGGACAGGGTACGAACACTGAAGCTTTCTTT

D gene: TRBD1
clone size: -
V gene: TRBV28
J gene: TRBJ1-5
CDR3 protein: CASSSRDRGMNQPQHF
CDR3 DNA: TGTGCCAGCAGTTCCCGGGACAGGGGAATGAATCAGCCCCAGCATTTT

D gene: -
clone size: few
V gene: TRBV15
J gene: TRBJ1-1
CDR3 protein: CATNKQGIRSWVNTEAFF
CDR3 DNA: TGTGCCACCAACAAACAGGGAATAAGGTCTTGGGTGAACACTGAAGCTTTCTTT

D gene: -
clone size: few
V gene: TRBV5-5
J gene: TRBJ1-2
CDR3 protein: CASSFMEKDGYTF
CDR3 DNA: TGTGCCAGCAGCTTCATGGAGAAGGATGGCTACACCTTC

D gene: -
clone size: -
V gene: TRBV7-7
J gene: TRBJ2-3
CDR3 protein: CASSPVPGAGDTQYF
CDR3 DNA: TGTGCCAGCAGCCCAGTACCGGGGGCCGGGGATACGCAGTATTTT

D gene: -
clone size: -
V gene: TRBV7-3
J gene: TRBJ2-2
CDR3 protein: CASSLGRGRTGPGELFF
CDR3 DNA: TGTGCCAGCAGCCTCGGGCGGGGGCGCACGGGGCCCGGGGAGCTGTTTTTT

D gene: TRBD2
clone size: -
V gene: TRBV5-1
J gene: TRBJ2-2
CDR3 protein: CASSPLAGGLTGELFF
CDR3 DNA: TGCGCCAGCAGCCCACTAGCGGGGGGGCTCACCGGGGAGCTGTTTTTT

D gene: -
clone size: -
V gene: TRBV6-2/TRBV6-3
J gene: TRBJ2-7
CDR3 protein: CASSYYGRGSYEQYF
CDR3 DNA: TGTGCCAGCAGTTACTATGGGCGGGGCTCCTACGAGCAGTACTTC

D gene: TRBD2
clone size: -
V gene: TRBV24-1
J gene: TRBJ2-5
CDR3 protein: CATSDLTPGGQETQYF
CDR3 DNA: TGTGCCACCAGTGATTTGACCCCGGGAGGGCAAGAGACCCAGTACTTC

D gene: -
clone size: -
V gene: TRBV6-5
J gene: TRBJ1-1
CDR3 protein: CASSYSGRGTTEAFF
CDR3 DNA: TGTGCCAGCAGTTACTCGGGCAGGGGCACCACTGAAGCTTTCTTT

D gene: TRBD1
clone size: medium-sized
V gene: TRBV10-2
J gene: TRBJ2-7
CDR3 protein: CASSSGGYEQYF
CDR3 DNA: TGCGCCAGCAGTTCAGGGGGCTACGAGCAGTACTTC

D gene: TRBD2
clone size: -
V gene: TRBV5-4
J gene: TRBJ2-7
CDR3 protein: CASSPSGGLYEQYF
CDR3 DNA: TGTGCCAGCAGCCCTAGCGGAGGTTTGTACGAGCAGTACTTC

D gene: -
clone size: -
V gene: TRBV19
J gene: TRBJ1-2
CDR3 protein: CASKAGAGVLYGYTF
CDR3 DNA: TGTGCCAGTAAGGCGGGGGCAGGGGTCCTCTATGGCTACACCTTC

D gene: -
clone size: -
V gene: TRBV19
J gene: TRBJ1-2
CDR3 protein: CASNAALGNYGYTF
CDR3 DNA: TGTGCCAGTAATGCGGCCCTGGGCAACTATGGCTACACCTTC

D gene: TRBD1
clone size: -
V gene: TRBV5-4
J gene: TRBJ2-6
CDR3 protein: CASTTRGGANVLTF
CDR3 DNA: TGTGCCAGCACTACCAGGGGGGGGGCCAACGTCCTGACTTTC

D gene: TRBD1
clone size: -
V gene: TRBV5-1
J gene: TRBJ1-2
CDR3 protein: CASQTGANRGYGYTF
CDR3 DNA: TGCGCCAGTCAGACAGGGGCTAATAGGGGCTATGGCTACACCTTC

D gene: TRBD2
clone size: -
V gene: TRBV6-5
J gene: TRBJ2-7
CDR3 protein: CASSSLSGSSYEQYF
CDR3 DNA: TGTGCCAGCAGCTCCCTTAGCGGGAGCTCCTACGAGCAGTACTTC

D gene: TRBD1
clone size: -
V gene: TRBV5-1
J gene: TRBJ1-1
CDR3 protein: CASSPGQGALTEAFF
CDR3 DNA: TGCGCCAGCAGCCCGGGACAGGGGGCGCTTACTGAAGCTTTCTTT